Sequencing of this TCR beta chain was carried out in a study of OX40 agonist ivuxolimab in advanced cancers. About the study: Allowance was made for prior anti-PD-1, anti-PD-L1 or anti-CTLA-4 therapy, and roughly 40% had some. Findings and limits, study-wide: Circulating CD4+ and CD8+ T cells showed clonal expansion by week 6 at 0.1 to 3.0 mg/kg.

As for this clone: Its specificity is not known.

Profiled with immunoSEQ multiplex PCR; TCRdb holds only in-frame clones, not every one. The data contain around 47,000 clones, over 65% of them singletons. The CDR3 is made up of 14 amino acids. Germline V CDR1 and CDR2: LNHDA, SQIVND (reference sequence). J lost 4 bases, V lost 6 bases, and 4 bases had no gene match. The clonotype was recovered from an adult with an advanced solid tumor such as melanoma, head and neck, liver or kidney cancer. Sample: CD4+ or CD8+ T cells sorted from blood, taken in a trial of the OX40 agonist ivuxolimab. The genes are TRBV19 and TRBJ2-2; 8 bases match TRBD1. The CDR3 DNA is TGTGCCAGTAGGCAGGGGGCCTTCACCGGGGAGCTGTTTTTT. This encodes CASRQGAFTGELFF.